The present entry profiles one T cell receptor (beta chain) with its context. Its specificity is unknown. This entry belongs to a study of CD8 T cells in acute hepatitis C reinfection. The CDR3 is made up of 14 amino acids. The germline gives CDR1 MNHEY, CDR2 SVGAGI. Trimming at V came to 7 bases and at J to 6 bases, leaving 7 bases not matched to a gene. Time point defined: naive CD8 control sorted from an acute-time-point sample. Sequenced by immunoSEQ multiplex PCR; TCRdb stores in-frame clones only, minus some. The sample holds 30,000 to 40,000 clones, around nine tenths seen once. Study-level findings and limits: All groups preferentially used TRBV04 and TRBV06, which was not due to overrepresentation in the naive pool.

This sequence was found in a man under 40 with chronic hepatitis C. The V gene is TRBV6-5, the J gene TRBJ2-1; TRBD2 agrees at 9 bases. Specimen: naive CD8+ T cells from PBMCs. CDR3 amino acids: CASKGGTSSNEQFF. The CDR3 DNA is TGTGCCAGCAAGGGCGGGACTAGCTCCAATGAGCAGTTCTTC.